The 14 T cell receptor beta chains below were found in one sample sequenced in a study of blood T cell repertoires in COVID-19. The method was immunoSEQ multiplex PCR; TCRdb's version includes in-frame clones alone and lacks a portion of them. This sample has roughly 150,000 clones, with less than 90% found just once. The sequencing input was peripheral blood. The source is a woman between 65 and 79 years old with acute or convalescent COVID-19.

In nucleotides, the CDR3 is TGTGCCAGCAGCCAACCTTCCGACAGGGGGGACTATGGCTACACCTTC. Protein product: CASSQPSDRGDYGYTF. The rearrangement links TRBV3-1 (or the pseudogene TRBV3-2) to TRBJ1-2; 9 bases match TRBD1. This CDR3 comprises 16 residues. CDR1 and CDR2 from the germline V gene are LGHDT and YNNKEL (reference sequence). Unmatched junction bases numbered 7, after V lost 2 bases and J lost 3 bases.

This chain links TRBV7-3 with TRBJ2-3, with a possible D match to TRBD2 (6 bases). The CDR3 has 15 residues. Trimming shortened V by 5 bases and J by 3 bases, and 15 bases separated the two germline ends. Germline V gene lookup returns CDR1 SGHTA and CDR2 FQGTGA. CDR3 bases: TGTGCCAGCAGCCCCCGTGGCGGGGTAACAGATACGCAGTATTTT. Translating gives CASSPRGGVTDTQYF.

The V gene is TRBV14, the J gene TRBJ2-1, with D perhaps TRBD2 (5 bases). The CDR3 extends over 14 amino acids. V was cut by 3 bases and J by 4 bases, with 10 bases left in between. Per germline, CDR1 SGHDN and CDR2 FVKESK. The CDR3 nucleotides are TGTGCCAGCAGCCAGCCTAGCCGATACAATGAGCAGTTCTTC. This translates into CASSQPSRYNEQFF.

The V gene is TRBV28, the J gene TRBJ2-3; D is unresolved. The CDR3 has 12 residues. With 6 bases removed from V and 4 bases from J, the gap between germline ends came to 8 bases. In germline, CDR1 is MDHEN, CDR2 SYDVKM. In nucleotides, the CDR3 is TGTGCCAGCAGGCATCCGGCAGATACGCAGTATTTT. Translated: CASRHPADTQYF.

In regard to this clone: At one boundary the junction diverges from the germline segment, which might be a read error. The chain couples TRBV7-7 to TRBJ1-4; tentatively, D is TRBD1 (6 bases). From germline, CDR1 is SSHAT and CDR2 FNYEAQ (reference sequence). CDR3 size: 17 residues. The CDR3 protein is CASSLVDAGERDEKLFF. CDR3 sequence (DNA): TGTGCTAGCAGCTTAGTGGATGCAGGGGAGAGGGATGAAAAACTGTTTTTT.

The V call is TRBV18, the J call TRBJ2-5; D may be TRBD1 (6 bases). V lost 6 bases to trimming and J lost 5 bases, with 25 bases between them. The CDR3 sequence is 17 residues long. Germline values: CDR1 KGHSH, CDR2 LQKENI. In DNA form, the CDR3 reads TGTGCCAGCTCTCCCTCGAGAGTGGGGGCAGGTGGCGAGACCCAGTACTTC. Encoded protein: CASSPSRVGAGGETQYF.

This clone was counted a few times. V gene TRBV7-9 combines with J gene TRBJ1-2; D possibly corresponds to TRBD1 (6 bases). CDR1 and CDR2 (germline): SEHNR, FQNEAQ (reference sequence). This CDR3 has 13 residues. Deletions cut 2 bases from V and 4 bases from J, with 8 bases between. This CDR3 is CASSLRQVYGYTF. As DNA, the CDR3 is TGTGCCAGCAGCTTAAGACAGGTCTATGGCTACACCTTC.

The CDR3: CASSLGGTRTQYF. DNA for the CDR3: TGTGCCAGCAGCTTAGGAGGGACTAGAACGCAGTATTTT. The chain recombines TRBV11-3 with TRBJ2-3, with TRBD2 identical over 8 bases. This CDR3 region has 13 residues. Germline loops: CDR1 SGHNT, CDR2 YENEEA. J lost 9 bases, V lost 1 base, and 3 bases had no gene match.

The gene calls are TRBV6-6 and TRBJ1-1, with 9 bases fitting TRBD1. V trimming: 2 bases; J trimming: 3 bases; junction bases outside the gene matches: 4. Germline CDR1 is MNHNY and CDR2 is SVGAGI (reference sequence). The CDR3 runs to 15 residues. The DNA of the CDR3 is TGTGCCAGCAGTTACCACCGGGACAGGGACACTGAAGCTTTCTTT. It yields the protein CASSYHRDRDTEAFF.

The gene calls are TRBV9 and TRBJ2-1, with a possible D match to TRBD2 (6 bases). The CDR3 runs to 14 residues. Germline-derived CDR1 and CDR2 are SGDLS and YYNGEE. The V end was cut by 0 bases, the J end by 5 bases, with 9 bases between. The CDR3 region has the DNA TGTGCCAGCAGCGTAGAATGGAGGGACAATGAGCAGTTCTTC. This codes for CASSVEWRDNEQFF. The complete variable domain, with remaining parts taken from reference TRBV9 and TRBJ2-1, reads DSGVTQTPKHLITATGQRVTLRCSPRSGDLSVYWYQQSLDQGLQFLIQYYNGEERAKGNILERFSAQQFPDLHSELNLSSLELGDSALYFCASSVEWRDNEQFFGPGTRLTVL.

As to this clone: Other DNA sequences within the sample encode an identical CDR3. The chain uses TRBV6-5 and TRBJ1-2; D unresolved. This CDR3 has 12 residues. Germline V gene sequence: CDR1 MNHEY, CDR2 SVGAGI. V shed 8 bases and J shed 4 bases, with 11 bases lying between them. Written as DNA, the CDR3 is TGTGCCAGCTCTCGAGAGGGCTATGGCTACACCTTC. Protein sequence: CASSREGYGYTF.

This chain joins TRBV5-6 and TRBJ2-1; 14 bases align to TRBD2. CDR1 and CDR2 from the germline V gene are SGHDT and YYEEEE. Trimming removed 4 bases from V and 5 bases from J; junction bases left unmatched: 5. This CDR3 spans 16 amino acids. CDR3 bases: TGTGCCAGCAGCCGTAGGACTAGCGGGGGGAACAATGAGCAGTTCTTC. This translates into CASSRRTSGGNNEQFF. The entire variable domain, with the rest obtained from reference TRBV5-6 and TRBJ2-1, is as follows: DAGVTQSPTHLIKTRGQQVTLRCSPKSGHDTVSWYQQALGQGPQFIFQYYEEEERQRGNFPDRFSGHQFPNYSSELNVNALLLGDSALYLCASSRRTSGGNNEQFFGPGTRLTVL.

The chain recombines TRBV7-9 with TRBJ1-1, with D possibly TRBD1 on 5 matching bases. Germline lookup yields CDR1 SEHNR and CDR2 FQNEAQ (reference sequence). The germline V and J ends were trimmed by 2 bases and 5 bases, with 6 bases remaining between them. The CDR3 contains 12 residues. The CDR3 protein is CASSLRGTEAFF. For the CDR3, the DNA is TGTGCCAGCAGCTTAAGGGGAACTGAAGCTTTCTTT.

The V and J genes are TRBV7-2 and TRBJ2-4; no definite D call. The V gene's germline CDR1 is SGHTA and CDR2 FQGNSA. This CDR3 region has 14 residues. Trimming pared 2 bases from V and 0 bases from J, leaving 5 bases between. The CDR3 sequence: CASSLSLAKNIQYF. CDR3 sequence (DNA): TGTGCCAGCAGCTTATCCCTAGCCAAAAACATTCAGTACTTC.